This T cell receptor (beta chain) emerged from a study of blood T cell repertoires in COVID-19. Overall study: The United States, Italy and Spain supplied acute and convalescent COVID-19 samples.

The V and J ends lost 5 bases and 0 bases respectively, with 17 bases between them. The CDR3 totals 17 residues. Germline CDR1 and CDR2: LNHDA and SQIVND (reference sequence). TCRdb's table, derived via immunoSEQ multiplex PCR, lists solely in-frame clones and lacks some. The data show some 150,000 clones, 65% to 90% seen once. This TCR was recovered from a woman in her sixties or seventies with COVID-19, enrolled during active disease. This rearrangement joins TRBV19 to TRBJ1-5; no clear D gene. Sequencing was carried out using peripheral blood. The CDR3 reads CASSFPRVGNSNQPQHF. CDR3 bases: TGTGCCAGTAGTTTCCCCCGGGTGGGTAATAGCAATCAGCCCCAGCATTTT. The full variable domain, in which reference TRBV19 and TRBJ1-5 provide the parts outside the CDR3, is DGGITQSPKYLFRKEGQNVTLSCEQNLNHDAMYWYRQDPGQGLRLIYYSQIVNDFQKGDIAEGYSVSREKKESFPLTVTSAQKNPTAFYLCASSFPRVGNSNQPQHFGDGTRLSIL.